The 6 T cell receptor beta chains below all came from one sample that was sequenced in a study of identifying expanded T cells in peripheral blood. Using immunoSEQ multiplex PCR, the repertoire was profiled, and TCRdb retains in-frame clones only, with some absent. The repertoire consists of more than 95,000 clones, with 84% occurring once and the leading ten covering about 3.1%. The sample consisted of blood. These receptors all come from a person aged 18 to 75 in good health.

This sequence joins TRBV6-6 and TRBJ1-6, with D hard to call. CDR3 size: 14 residues. Germline values: CDR1 MNHNY, CDR2 SVGAGI (reference sequence). The V end was cut by 4 bases, the J end by 8 bases, with 12 bases between. CDR3 coding DNA: TGTGCCAGCAGTTCTGCCCGCGGTTATTCACCCCTCCACTTT. Protein: CASSSARGYSPLHF.

The CDR3 DNA is TGCGCCAGCCGAGCGGGGGGCCACCCGAACACCGGGGAGCTGTTTTTT. Its translation: CASRAGGHPNTGELFF. The chain has TRBV5-1 and TRBJ2-2, with 9 bases lining up with TRBD2. V lost 7 bases, J lost 0 bases, and 7 bases stayed unmatched. This CDR3 has 16 residues. Germline loops: CDR1 SGHRS, CDR2 YFSETQ.

V is TRBV6-6 and J is TRBJ1-2; a possible D gene is TRBD1 (5 bases). This CDR3 region has 14 residues. CDR1 and CDR2 (germline): MNHNY, SVGAGI (reference sequence). V lost 3 bases, J lost 6 bases, and 14 bases lay in between. CDR3 nucleotides: TGTGCCAGCAGTTATGGGGCTGGATGGGATGGCTACACCTTC. Translated, it gives CASSYGAGWDGYTF.

The V call is TRBV30, the J call TRBJ2-6; no clear D. The CDR3 runs to 13 residues. V was shortened by 4 bases and J by 4 bases, with 8 bases between the two germline ends. The germline CDR1 and CDR2 sequences are GTSNPN and SVGIG (reference sequence). The CDR3 sequence is CAWTPPGANVLTF. The DNA for the CDR3 is TGTGCCTGGACCCCCCCGGGGGCCAACGTCCTGACTTTC.

This chain links TRBV7-2 with TRBJ2-7; 7 nucleotides align to TRBD1. Unmatched junction bases numbered 10, after V lost 5 bases and J lost 3 bases. Germline CDR1 and CDR2: SGHTA and FQGNSA. This CDR3 spans 15 amino acids. The CDR3 here is CASSPAPGQNYEQYF. The CDR3, as DNA: TGTGCCAGCAGCCCGGCACCGGGACAGAACTACGAGCAGTACTTC.

The V and J genes are TRBV19 and TRBJ1-1; no definite D call. This CDR3 is built from 14 residues. The V gene's germline CDR1 is LNHDA and CDR2 SQIVND (reference sequence). Trimming shortened V by 0 bases and J by 1 base, and 6 bases separated the two germline ends. The CDR3 coding sequence is TGTGCCAGTAGTATAGATCCGTGGAACACTGAAGCTTTCTTT. Amino acids: CASSIDPWNTEAFF.